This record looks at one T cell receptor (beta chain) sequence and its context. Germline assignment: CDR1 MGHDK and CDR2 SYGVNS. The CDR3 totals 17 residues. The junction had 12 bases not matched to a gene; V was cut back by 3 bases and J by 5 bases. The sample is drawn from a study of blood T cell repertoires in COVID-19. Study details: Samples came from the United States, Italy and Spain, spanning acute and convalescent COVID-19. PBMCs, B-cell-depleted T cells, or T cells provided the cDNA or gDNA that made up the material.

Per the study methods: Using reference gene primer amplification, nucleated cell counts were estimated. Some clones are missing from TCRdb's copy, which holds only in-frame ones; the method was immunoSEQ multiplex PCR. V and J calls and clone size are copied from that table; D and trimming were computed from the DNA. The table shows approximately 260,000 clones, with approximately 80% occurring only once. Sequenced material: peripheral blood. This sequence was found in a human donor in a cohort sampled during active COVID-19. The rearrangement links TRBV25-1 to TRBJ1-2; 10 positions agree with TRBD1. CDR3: CASSEAGTGALPYGYTF. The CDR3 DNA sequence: TGTGCCAGCAGTGAGGCCGGGACAGGGGCCCTCCCGTATGGCTACACCTTC.